The 16 T cell receptor beta chains below were found in one sample sequenced in a study of T cell responses to AZD1222 COVID-19 vaccine. Generated by immunoSEQ multiplex PCR, the TCRdb table keeps only in-frame clones and is missing some. The table includes fewer than 90,000 clones, just over 85% detected once. The sample was peripheral blood, taken 28 days after the second AZD1222 dose. These receptors all come from an adult who received the AZD1222 COVID-19 vaccine.

The rearrangement joins TRBV24-1 to TRBJ1-5; perhaps TRBD1 as D (5 bases). Trimming took off 3 bases at V and 6 bases at J, with 11 bases between the two ends. The V gene's germline CDR1 is KGHDR and CDR2 SFDVKD. The CDR3 consists of 14 residues. The CDR3 is CATSDRGWRQPQHF. CDR3 bases: TGTGCCACCAGTGATCGGGGGTGGCGTCAGCCCCAGCATTTT.

This clone was seen a handful of times. The rearrangement links TRBV30 to TRBJ1-1; D not certain. The CDR3 runs 12 residues. V lost 3 bases, J lost 1 base, and 6 bases lay in between. Per the germline V gene, CDR1 is GTSNPN and CDR2 is SVGIG (reference sequence). The CDR3 protein is CAWSDGNTEAFF. In DNA form, the CDR3 reads TGTGCCTGGAGCGACGGGAACACTGAAGCTTTCTTT.

The chain combines TRBV9 with TRBJ2-3; D is uncertain. Germline CDR1 reads SGDLS; CDR2 reads YYNGEE. The V and J ends lost 3 bases and 2 bases respectively, with 1 base between them. The CDR3 has 11 residues. CDR3 sequence reads: CASSDTDTQYF. CDR3 nucleotides: TGTGCCAGCAGCGACACAGATACGCAGTATTTT.

The genes are TRBV5-1 and TRBJ2-2, with 8 nucleotides matching TRBD2. Per the germline V gene, CDR1 is SGHRS and CDR2 is YFSETQ. The CDR3 is 15 residues long. Germline trimming cut 5 bases from V and 3 bases from J; bases unmatched to any gene: 6. The CDR3 reads CASRVFGGDTGELFF. Here the CDR3 DNA reads TGCGCCAGCAGAGTATTCGGGGGGGACACCGGGGAGCTGTTTTTT.

The J gene is TRBJ2-5, the V gene TRBV9; D assignment may be TRBD1 or TRBD2 (5 bases each). Per the germline V gene, CDR1 is SGDLS and CDR2 is YYNGEE. The V gene lost 4 bases and the J gene lost 5 bases, with 12 bases spanning the gap. The CDR3 totals 13 residues. As DNA, the CDR3 is TGTGCCAGCAGCCCCGGGACCTGGGAGACCCAGTACTTC. Protein: CASSPGTWETQYF.

The chain recombines TRBV6-5 with TRBJ1-4; perhaps TRBD1 as D (5 bases). Germline values: CDR1 MNHEY, CDR2 SVGAGI. This CDR3 has 15 residues. V lost 8 bases, J lost 3 bases, and 16 bases lay in between. CDR3 nucleotide sequence: TGTGCCAGCTCAGGGAGGGGCGGATCTAATGAAAAACTGTTTTTT. This sequence encodes CASSGRGGSNEKLFF.

The chain employs TRBV29-1 and TRBJ2-7; D possibly corresponds to TRBD1 (5 bases). The CDR3 covers 12 residues. The V end lost 4 bases, the J end lost 2 bases, and 9 bases lay between the germline ends. The germline V gene encodes CDR1 SQVTM and CDR2 ANQGSEA. CDR3 DNA sequence: TGCAGCGTTGGCGGCAGGGCCTACGAGCAGTACTTC. Its protein product is CSVGGRAYEQYF.

This clone has a single count. This chain uses TRBV19 with TRBJ2-1; no definite D call. The V end was cut by 0 bases, the J end by 1 base, with 10 bases between. The CDR3 sequence is 16 residues long. The V gene's germline CDR1 is LNHDA and CDR2 SQIVND (reference sequence). CDR3 coding DNA: TGTGCCAGTAGTATAGATAATTCCGGATCCTACAATGAGCAGTTCTTC. It yields the protein CASSIDNSGSYNEQFF.

The chain combines TRBV30 with TRBJ2-7; D might be TRBD2 (7 bases). Germline loops: CDR1 GTSNPN, CDR2 SVGIG (reference sequence). The CDR3 spans 14 residues. The V gene lost 2 bases and the J gene lost 6 bases, with 17 bases spanning the gap. CDR3 sequence: CAWSFTGRAIEQYF. Written as DNA, the CDR3 is TGTGCCTGGAGTTTTACAGGGAGGGCCATCGAGCAGTACTTC.

The rearrangement joins TRBV11-2 to TRBJ2-1; D is possibly TRBD1 or TRBD2 (5 bases each). The germline V gene has CDR1 SGHAT and CDR2 FQNNGV. Deletions cut 3 bases from V and 8 bases from J, with 14 bases between. This CDR3 comprises 14 residues. The CDR3 protein is CASSFGQTGDEQFF. The CDR3 DNA reads as TGTGCCAGCAGCTTCGGACAAACCGGGGATGAGCAGTTCTTC.

This clone was observed a single time. The rearrangement links TRBV12-3 or TRBV12-4 to TRBJ2-7; no firm D call. The germline V and J ends were trimmed by 6 bases and 6 bases, with 12 bases remaining between them. CDR3 size: 12 residues. CDR3 in DNA: TGTGCCAGCAGCTCAGACTCAGCCGAGCAGTACTTC. It codes for CASSSDSAEQYF.

CDR3 coding DNA: TGTGCCAGCAGCCGAGGGCCCCAAGAGACCCAGTACTTC. It codes for CASSRGPQETQYF. This sequence joins TRBV3-1 (or the pseudogene TRBV3-2) and TRBJ2-5; TRBD2 might be the D (5 bases). Germline V gives CDR1 LGHDT, CDR2 YNNKEL (reference sequence). The V gene lost 4 bases and the J gene lost 1 base, with 7 bases spanning the gap. This CDR3 comprises 13 residues.

Remarks on this clone: The same CDR3 also results from other DNA sequences found in this sample. This rearrangement joins TRBV6-1 to TRBJ1-5; 7 nucleotides agree with TRBD1. The germline CDR1 and CDR2 sequences are MNHNS and SASEGT. V gave up 3 bases and J gave up 4 bases; unmatched junction bases: 0. CDR3 length equals 13 residues. The CDR3 loop reads CASSDRGNQPQHF. DNA for the CDR3: TGTGCCAGCAGTGACAGGGGGAATCAGCCCCAGCATTTT.

The rearrangement links TRBV18 to TRBJ2-1; maybe TRBD2 (5 bases). This CDR3 is 14 amino acids long. The germline V gene encodes CDR1 KGHSH and CDR2 LQKENI. Trimming cost V 0 bases and J 7 bases, with 10 bases left between them. This chain's CDR3 is CASSPPGLPNEQFF. The CDR3 nucleotides read TGTGCCAGCTCACCACCTGGACTGCCGAATGAGCAGTTCTTC.

V is TRBV19 and J is TRBJ1-2; D is ambiguous. CDR1 is LNHDA and CDR2 is SQIVND in the germline V gene (reference sequence). The CDR3 is made up of 11 amino acids. V lost 7 bases and J lost 4, with 7 bases in between. The CDR3 reads CASKAFYGYTF. For the CDR3, the DNA is TGTGCCAGTAAGGCTTTCTATGGCTACACCTTC. Full variable domain (remainder filled in from reference TRBV19 and TRBJ1-2): DGGITQSPKYLFRKEGQNVTLSCEQNLNHDAMYWYRQDPGQGLRLIYYSQIVNDFQKGDIAEGYSVSREKKESFPLTVTSAQKNPTAFYLCASKAFYGYTFGSGTRLTVV.

The CDR3 protein is CASRAGAPQNYGYTF. In DNA form, the CDR3 reads TGTGCCAGCAGGGCGGGGGCTCCACAAAACTATGGCTACACCTTC. The rearrangement joins TRBV28 to TRBJ1-2; tentatively, D is TRBD1 (6 bases). Per the germline V gene, CDR1 is MDHEN and CDR2 is SYDVKM. The V and J ends lost 6 bases and 2 bases respectively, with 16 bases between them. The length of the CDR3 is 15 residues.